The 28 T cell receptor beta chains in this list originate from one sample, sequenced in a study of control samples from healthy donors and cancer patients. Sequenced by immunoSEQ multiplex PCR; TCRdb stores in-frame clones only, minus some. This repertoire shows about 170,000 clones, around 90% found once; its top ten account for about 12%. What was sequenced was blood. The receptors shown here come from a man aged 30 to 45 in good health.

The chain carries TRBV2 and TRBJ1-5; D not resolved. Germline CDR1 and CDR2: SNHLY and FYNNEI. V lost 3 bases and J 1 base, leaving 10 bases between the germline ends. This CDR3 is built from 15 residues. CDR3 amino acids: CASSDRQASNQPQHF. The CDR3 DNA follows: TGTGCCAGCAGTGATCGGCAGGCAAGCAATCAGCCCCAGCATTTT.

This chain links TRBV15 with TRBJ2-7; TRBD2 aligns across 7 bases. After removal of 4 bases from V and 3 bases from J, the junction contained 12 bases not matched to a gene. Germline lookup yields CDR1 LNHNV and CDR2 YYDKDF (reference sequence). This CDR3 has 16 residues. CDR3 bases: TGTGCCACCAGCATTCTCCGGGGCGGGGGAATCTACGAGCAGTACTTC. It specifies CATSILRGGGIYEQYF.

This chain connects TRBV7-9 to TRBJ1-2; a weak D match, TRBD1 (6 bases). The V gene's germline CDR1 is SEHNR and CDR2 FQNEAQ (reference sequence). Trimming cost V 5 bases and J 5 bases, with 18 bases left between them. The CDR3 is 15 residues long. The chain's CDR3 is CASSPTDSRVYGYTF. As DNA, the CDR3 is TGTGCCAGCAGCCCCACGGACAGCCGGGTTTATGGCTACACCTTC. Based on the CDR3 plus reference TRBV7-9 and TRBJ1-2, the full variable domain is DTGVSQNPRHKITKRGQNVTFRCDPISEHNRLYWYRQTLGQGPEFLTYFQNEAQLEKSRLLSDRFSAERPKGSFSTLEIQRTEQGDSAMYLCASSPTDSRVYGYTFGSGTRLTVV.

The J gene is TRBJ2-7, the V gene TRBV7-9; TRBD2 matches at 8 bases. The length of the CDR3 is 13 residues. V lost 3 bases and J lost 5; bases outside the gene matches: 3. Germline assignment: CDR1 SEHNR and CDR2 FQNEAQ (reference sequence). DNA for the CDR3: TGTGCCAGCAGCTTGGGTAGCGGGGACGAGCAGTACTTC. This translates into CASSLGSGDEQYF.

The genes are TRBV3-1 (or the pseudogene TRBV3-2) and TRBJ2-3; 11 nucleotides agree with TRBD2. Unmatched junction bases numbered 7, after V lost 3 bases and J lost 5 bases. Germline CDR1 LGHDT, CDR2 YNNKEL (reference sequence). This CDR3 is built from 16 residues. CDR3 bases: TGTGCCAGCAGCCAGTTGACTAGCGGGAAGGGAGATACGCAGTATTTT. It encodes CASSQLTSGKGDTQYF.

The J gene is TRBJ1-4, the V gene TRBV6-5; no firm D call. Germline-derived CDR1 and CDR2 are MNHEY and SVGAGI. Deletions cut 8 bases from V and 8 bases from J, with 21 bases between. The CDR3 spans 15 residues. CDR3 in amino acids: CASLGILGMGEKLFF. The CDR3 bases are TGTGCCAGCCTTGGAATTTTGGGGATGGGGGAAAAACTGTTTTTT.

This chain links TRBV7-8 with TRBJ1-6, with D uncertain. The germline V gene encodes CDR1 SGHVS and CDR2 FQNEAQ. The length of the CDR3 is 16 residues. The V gene lost 4 bases and the J gene lost 6 bases, with 16 bases spanning the gap. The CDR3 DNA reads TGTGCCAGCAGCTGGAAGGATGGGGATCCTAATTCACCCCTCCACTTT. The encoded protein is CASSWKDGDPNSPLHF.

The chain recombines TRBV5-1 with TRBJ1-2, with a tentative D call TRBD1 (6 bases). The V gene lost 2 bases and the J gene lost 7 bases, with 18 bases spanning the gap. This CDR3 comprises 15 residues. Germline loops: CDR1 SGHRS, CDR2 YFSETQ. The CDR3 DNA reads TGCGCCAGCAGCTTCGGGGGGCGCCCAGGAGGTGGCTACACCTTC. It yields the protein CASSFGGRPGGGYTF.

V and J are TRBV6-5 and TRBJ2-3, with 10 bases matching TRBD2. There are 16 residues in the CDR3. Germline V gene data show CDR1 as MNHEY and CDR2 as SVGAGI. V lost 2 bases and J lost 6; bases outside the gene matches: 8. Here the CDR3 reads CASSYQASGGLDTQYF. CDR3 in DNA: TGTGCCAGCAGTTACCAGGCTAGCGGGGGTTTGGATACGCAGTATTTT.

This CDR3 reads CASRDRGHQPQHF. CDR3 DNA: TGTGCCAGTAGGGACAGGGGGCATCAGCCCCAGCATTTT. This rearrangement joins TRBV19 to TRBJ1-5, with 11 bases lining up with TRBD1. V trimming: 6 bases; J trimming: 5 bases; junction bases outside the gene matches: 0. Germline loops: CDR1 LNHDA, CDR2 SQIVND (reference sequence). The CDR3 length is 13 residues.

The J gene is TRBJ1-1, the V gene TRBV6-6, with D unresolved. The germline CDR1 and CDR2 sequences are MNHNY and SVGAGI (reference sequence). Between the trimmed V and J ends, which lost 6 bases and 5 bases, there was a span of 19 bases. The CDR3 spans 15 residues. The CDR3 sequence: CASSPPPGIRTEAFF. In nucleotides, the CDR3 is TGTGCCAGCAGCCCCCCCCCGGGGATCAGGACTGAAGCTTTCTTT.

The J gene is TRBJ2-6, the V gene TRBV18, with 9 bases aligning to TRBD1. The germline V gene encodes CDR1 KGHSH and CDR2 LQKENI. The CDR3 contains 18 residues. V was clipped by 3 bases and J by 2 bases; unmatched bases: 8. This CDR3 is CASSPRGQGKAGANVLTF. The CDR3 nucleotides are TGTGCCAGCTCACCGAGGGGACAGGGAAAAGCTGGGGCCAACGTCCTGACTTTC.

The V call is TRBV2, the J call TRBJ2-1, with D possibly being TRBD2 (6 bases). The CDR3 is 11 residues long. V lost 3 bases and J 14 bases, leaving 11 bases between the germline ends. Per the germline V gene, CDR1 is SNHLY and CDR2 is FYNNEI. CDR3 in amino acids: CASSELGGEFF. CDR3 in DNA: TGTGCCAGCAGTGAGTTAGGAGGGGAGTTCTTC.

A remark on this clone: The sample has other DNA sequences that encode this CDR3 too. The genes are TRBV19 and TRBJ1-4; D not resolved. Per germline, CDR1 LNHDA and CDR2 SQIVND (reference sequence). The CDR3 runs to 14 residues. Trimming stripped 3 bases from V and 0 bases from J, with 5 bases between. The CDR3 here is CASSITATNEKLFF. DNA of the CDR3: TGTGCCAGTAGTATCACAGCAACTAATGAAAAACTGTTTTTT.

The gene calls are TRBV19 and TRBJ2-5, with D unresolved. The CDR3 contains 13 residues. CDR1 LNHDA and CDR2 SQIVND come from the germline V gene (reference sequence). The V end was cut by 4 bases, the J end by 1 base, with 7 bases between. The CDR3 protein is CASSTRAQETQYF. The CDR3 bases are TGTGCCAGTAGTACCCGGGCCCAAGAGACCCAGTACTTC.

J is TRBJ1-4 and V is TRBV18; D gene uncertain. Germline CDR1 reads KGHSH; CDR2 reads LQKENI. Trimming stripped 3 bases from V and 2 bases from J, with 4 bases between. The CDR3 covers 13 residues. CDR3 in DNA: TGTGCCAGCTCACCCCTGACTAATGAAAAACTGTTTTTT. Its protein product is CASSPLTNEKLFF.

The chain uses TRBV4-1 and TRBJ1-1, with D unresolved. There are 15 residues in the CDR3. The germline gives CDR1 MGHRA, CDR2 YSYEKL. V was trimmed by 1 base and J by 1 base, leaving 10 bases between them. The CDR3 DNA reads as TGCGCCAGCAGCCAAGCCTCTGGACCGAACACTGAAGCTTTCTTT. The encoded protein is CASSQASGPNTEAFF.

J is TRBJ1-2 and V is TRBV5-6, with 9 nucleotides matching TRBD1. J gave up 8 bases and V 3 bases, and 17 bases lay outside the gene matches. Germline V gene data show CDR1 as SGHDT and CDR2 as YYEEEE. The CDR3 length is 17 residues. The DNA for the CDR3 is TGTGCCAGCAGCTCGTGGGGATGGACAGGGGACGGGGAAGGCTACACCTTC. It encodes CASSSWGWTGDGEGYTF.

V and J are TRBV6-6 and TRBJ1-6; 8 nucleotides align to TRBD1. From germline, CDR1 is MNHNY and CDR2 SVGAGI (reference sequence). The CDR3 contains 14 residues. V was pared by 7 bases and J by 9 bases, with 8 bases of the junction left unmatched. In DNA, the CDR3 is TGTGCCAGCATCTCGGACAGGGCAGCTTCACCCCTCCACTTT. This sequence encodes CASISDRAASPLHF.

The chain combines TRBV7-9 with TRBJ2-5, with a weak D call TRBD1 (6 bases). This CDR3 is 17 amino acids long. The V gene's germline CDR1 is SEHNR and CDR2 FQNEAQ (reference sequence). Trimming removed 0 bases at V and 3 bases at J, with 17 bases between. The CDR3 region is CASSLAQGSLLKETQYF. The CDR3 coding sequence is TGTGCCAGCAGCTTAGCCCAGGGGTCCTTACTAAAAGAGACCCAGTACTTC.

The chain is built from TRBV7-7 and TRBJ2-2; 9 positions match TRBD1. This CDR3 comprises 17 residues. Germline CDR1 and CDR2: SSHAT and FNYEAQ (reference sequence). Germline trimming cut 0 bases from V and 6 bases from J; bases unmatched to any gene: 8. The CDR3 here is CASSLAGDRGYAGELFF. The CDR3 nucleotides are TGTGCCAGCAGCTTAGCTGGAGACAGGGGGTACGCCGGGGAGCTGTTTTTT.

This chain links TRBV30 with TRBJ1-2; no clear D gene. With 2 bases removed from V and 8 bases from J, the gap between germline ends came to 15 bases. CDR1 is GTSNPN, CDR2 SVGIG, per germline (reference sequence). The CDR3 spans 13 residues. The CDR3 loop is CAWSLQEFGGYTF. The CDR3 DNA follows: TGTGCCTGGAGTCTTCAGGAATTTGGAGGCTACACCTTC.

The CDR3: CASLKRGGSDTQYF. The CDR3 DNA reads TGTGCCAGCCTAAAGCGGGGGGGGTCGGATACGCAGTATTTT. The chain employs TRBV3-1 (or the pseudogene TRBV3-2) and TRBJ2-3; 10 bases line up with TRBD2. Germline values: CDR1 LGHDT, CDR2 YNNKEL (reference sequence). This CDR3 region has 14 residues. J gave up 6 bases and V 8 bases, and 8 bases lay outside the gene matches.

The gene calls are TRBV5-1 and TRBJ2-6; possibly TRBD1 for D (6 bases). With 0 bases removed from V and 0 bases from J, the gap between germline ends came to 7 bases. Germline assignment: CDR1 SGHRS and CDR2 YFSETQ. CDR3 length equals 16 residues. CDR3 loop: CASSLEGDSGANVLTF. The CDR3 nucleotides are TGCGCCAGCAGCTTGGAGGGGGACTCTGGGGCCAACGTCCTGACTTTC.

V gene TRBV7-9 combines with J gene TRBJ2-5; a possible D gene is TRBD2 (6 bases). This CDR3 has 15 amino acids. Between the trimmed V and J ends, which lost 5 bases and 5 bases, there was a span of 18 bases. The germline V gene encodes CDR1 SEHNR and CDR2 FQNEAQ (reference sequence). The CDR3 spells CASSPVRGQRETQYF. In nucleotides, the CDR3 is TGTGCCAGCAGCCCGGTGCGGGGCCAGAGGGAGACCCAGTACTTC.

The J gene is TRBJ2-2, the V gene TRBV7-2; D gene uncertain. Trimming stripped 1 base from V and 6 bases from J, with 6 bases between. The CDR3 totals 13 residues. CDR1 SGHTA and CDR2 FQGNSA come from the germline V gene. This CDR3 reads CASSLVLAGELFF. The CDR3 DNA reads as TGTGCCAGCAGCTTAGTTCTGGCCGGGGAGCTGTTTTTT.

This rearrangement joins TRBV2 to TRBJ1-1; D may be TRBD1 (5 bases). The CDR3 totals 14 residues. Trimming cost V 8 bases and J 0 bases, with 13 bases left between them. CDR1 SNHLY and CDR2 FYNNEI come from the germline V gene. CDR3 in amino acids: CASGSRAMNTEAFF. The DNA for the CDR3 is TGTGCCAGCGGAAGCAGGGCAATGAACACTGAAGCTTTCTTT.

This clone was found once. The genes are TRBV9 and TRBJ2-2; no reliable D call. Deletions cut 1 base from V and 0 bases from J, with 4 bases between. The CDR3 is 14 residues long. Germline CDR1 reads SGDLS; CDR2 reads YYNGEE. The CDR3 nucleotides read TGTGCCAGCAGCGTAAAATCGAACACCGGGGAGCTGTTTTTT. The encoded protein is CASSVKSNTGELFF.